A selection of T cell receptor beta chains follows, all from one sample in a study of T cell repertoires in cytomegalovirus infection. TCRdb ran MiXCR on the reads and lists one entry per CDR3 protein. The data contain roughly 720,000 distinct CDR3 sequences, 35% of them singletons. Sequencing used PBMCs. The receptors stem from a human donor in good health (CMV status not recorded). Some clones in this sample may be carry-over from other donors' samples. The CDR3 runs from the conserved cysteine through the conserved F or W. D genes are given only for firm matches. Clone size is stated in some rows and not others, as once, few, many or a class when expanded.

15 TRBJ2-5 TRBV4-1 - - TGCGCCAGCAGCCAAGAGTGGTACTCCCAAGAGACCCAGTACTTC CASSQEWYSQETQYF
16 TRBJ1-1 TRBV6-2/TRBV6-3 - - TGTGCCAGCAGCCGAGGACGGCGCCAGGACTACACTGAAGCTTTCTTT CASSRGRRQDYTEAFF
16 TRBJ2-1 TRBV12-3/TRBV12-4 TRBD1 few TGTGCCAGCAGGTCCGACAGGGGGCCGTCCTACAATGAGCAGTTCTTC CASRSDRGPSYNEQFF
13 TRBJ1-4 TRBV6-2/TRBV6-3 - few TGTGCCAGCAGAAGAAGTGGTCCTGAAAAACTGTTTTTT CASRRSGPEKLFF
15 TRBJ1-5 TRBV28 TRBD1 many TGTGCCAGCAGTTTTCTGACAGGGAACGTGCAGCCCCAGCATTTT CASSFLTGNVQPQHF
13 TRBJ2-1 TRBV20-1 TRBD2 - TGCAGTGCTAGAGGGGAGGGTGTCAATGAGCAGTTCTTC CSARGEGVNEQFF
15 TRBJ2-2 TRBV28 - - TGTGCCAGCAGTTCCCTAGGGCCGGGACCTGGGGAGCTGTTTTTT CASSSLGPGPGELFF
18 TRBJ1-6 TRBV4-1 TRBD1 - TGCGCCAGCAGCCAATTGAACAGGGGAGAGTCCTATAATTCACCCCTCCACTTT CASSQLNRGESYNSPLHF
17 TRBJ2-1 TRBV27 - - TGTGCCAGCAGTTTTAGGTTCAGAAGTATCTCACTTGATGAGCAGTTCTTC CASSFRFRSISLDEQFF
15 TRBJ1-5 TRBV19 - few TGTGCCAGTAGTATAGAAACAGGGCGAAATCAGCCCCAGCATTTT CASSIETGRNQPQHF
11 TRBJ2-3 TRBV10-3 - few TGTGCCATCAGGGCGGCAGATACGCAGTATTTT CAIRAADTQYF
13 TRBJ1-1 TRBV7-6 - - TGTGCCAGCAGCTTAAGTACGCAGGGAGAAGCTTTCTTT CASSLSTQGEAFF
15 TRBJ2-1 TRBV19 - - TGTGCCAGTAGTATAGCGGGCAGGACGCGGTATGAGCAGTTCTTC CASSIAGRTRYEQFF
14 TRBJ2-3 TRBV7-6 - - TGTGCCAGCAGCTCCTCCCCGGGGACAGATACGCAGTATTTT CASSSSPGTDTQYF
16 TRBJ1-1 TRBV5-8 TRBD1 - TGTGCCAGCACCTTCCGGACAGGGCGAGGAAACACTGAAGCTTTCTTT CASTFRTGRGNTEAFF